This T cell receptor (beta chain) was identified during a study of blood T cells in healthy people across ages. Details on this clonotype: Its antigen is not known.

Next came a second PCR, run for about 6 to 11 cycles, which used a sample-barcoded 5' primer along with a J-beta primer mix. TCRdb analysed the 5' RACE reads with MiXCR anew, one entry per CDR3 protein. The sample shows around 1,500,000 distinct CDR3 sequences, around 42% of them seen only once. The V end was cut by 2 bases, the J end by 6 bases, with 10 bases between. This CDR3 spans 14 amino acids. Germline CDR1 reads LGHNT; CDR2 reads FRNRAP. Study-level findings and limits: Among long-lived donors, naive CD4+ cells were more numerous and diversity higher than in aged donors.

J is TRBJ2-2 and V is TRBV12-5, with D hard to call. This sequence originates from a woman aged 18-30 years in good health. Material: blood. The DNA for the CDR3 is TGTGCTAGTGGTTTGCGTCCTCTTGCCGGGGAGCTGTTTTTT. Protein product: CASGLRPLAGELFF.